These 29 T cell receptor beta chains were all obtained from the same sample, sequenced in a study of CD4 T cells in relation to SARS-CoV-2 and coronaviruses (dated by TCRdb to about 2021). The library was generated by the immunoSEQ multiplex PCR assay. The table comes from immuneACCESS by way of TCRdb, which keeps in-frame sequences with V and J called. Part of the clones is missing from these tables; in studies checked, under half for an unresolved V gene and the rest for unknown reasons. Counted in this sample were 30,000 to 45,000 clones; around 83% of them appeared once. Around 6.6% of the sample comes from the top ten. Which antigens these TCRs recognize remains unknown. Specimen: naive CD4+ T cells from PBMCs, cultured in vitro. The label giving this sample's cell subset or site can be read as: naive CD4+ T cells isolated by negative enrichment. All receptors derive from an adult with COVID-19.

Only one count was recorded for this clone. CDR3 residues: CASSPPRDSYEQYF. The CDR3 nucleotides read TGCGCCAGCAGCCCACCCCGGGACAGCTACGAGCAGTACTTC. V usage is TRBV5-1 and J usage is TRBJ2-7; TRBD1 matches 7 bases. This CDR3 is 14 amino acids long. After removal of 4 bases from V and 3 bases from J, the junction contained 7 bases not matched to a gene. Germline CDR1 SGHRS, CDR2 YFSETQ.

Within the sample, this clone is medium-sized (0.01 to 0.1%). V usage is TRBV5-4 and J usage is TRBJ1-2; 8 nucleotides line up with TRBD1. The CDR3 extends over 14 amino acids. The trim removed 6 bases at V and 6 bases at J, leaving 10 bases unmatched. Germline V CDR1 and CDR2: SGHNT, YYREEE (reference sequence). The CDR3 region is CASTWDRTPHGYTF. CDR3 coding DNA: TGTGCCAGCACCTGGGACAGGACTCCCCATGGCTACACCTTC.

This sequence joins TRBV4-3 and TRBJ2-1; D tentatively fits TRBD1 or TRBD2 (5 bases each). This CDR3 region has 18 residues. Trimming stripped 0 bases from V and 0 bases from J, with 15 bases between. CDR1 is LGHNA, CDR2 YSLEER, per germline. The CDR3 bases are TGCGCCAGCAGCCAAGATTGGGGGACCGTTAGCTCCTACAATGAGCAGTTCTTC. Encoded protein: CASSQDWGTVSSYNEQFF.

The CDR3 coding sequence is TGTGCCAGCAGCCCACCCAAGCGGGAGCCCCAGTACTTC. This codes for CASSPPKREPQYF. The rearrangement uses TRBV5-4 and TRBJ2-5; 8 nucleotides agree with TRBD2. The V segment lost 4 bases and the J segment 9 bases; nucleotides outside the gene matches: 8. From germline, CDR1 is SGHNT and CDR2 YYREEE (reference sequence). The CDR3 totals 13 residues.

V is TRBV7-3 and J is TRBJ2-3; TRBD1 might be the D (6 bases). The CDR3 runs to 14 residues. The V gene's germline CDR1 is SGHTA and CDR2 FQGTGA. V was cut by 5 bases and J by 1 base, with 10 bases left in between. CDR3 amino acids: CASSVQGGTDTQYF. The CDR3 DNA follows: TGTGCCAGCAGCGTACAGGGAGGCACAGATACGCAGTATTTT. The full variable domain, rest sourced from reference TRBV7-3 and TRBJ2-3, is GAGVSQTPSNKVTEKGKYVELRCDPISGHTALYWYRQSLGQGPEFLIYFQGTGAADDSGLPNDRFFAVRPEGSVSTLKIQRTERGDSAVYLCASSVQGGTDTQYFGPGTRLTVL.

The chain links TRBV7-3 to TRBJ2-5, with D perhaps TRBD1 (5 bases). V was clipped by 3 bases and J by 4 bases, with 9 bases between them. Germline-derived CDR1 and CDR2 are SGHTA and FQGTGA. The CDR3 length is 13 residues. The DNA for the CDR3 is TGTGCCAGCAGCTTTGCAGGGTCAGAGACCCAGTACTTC. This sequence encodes CASSFAGSETQYF.

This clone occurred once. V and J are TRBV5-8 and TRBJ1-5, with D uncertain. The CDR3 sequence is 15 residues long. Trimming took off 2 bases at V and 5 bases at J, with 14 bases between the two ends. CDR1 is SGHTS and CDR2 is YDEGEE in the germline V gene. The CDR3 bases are TGTGCCAGCAGCTTAATGGCAGCAGGAGATCAGCCCCAGCATTTT. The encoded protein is CASSLMAAGDQPQHF.

The chain's CDR3 is CASSYRGLSGANVLTF. The DNA of the CDR3 is TGTGCCAGCTCCTACAGGGGTTTGTCGGGGGCCAACGTCCTGACTTTC. This chain joins TRBV18 and TRBJ2-6, with 7 bases aligning to TRBD1. The CDR3 has 16 residues. Trimming cost V 6 bases and J 4 bases; bases outside gene matches: 9. The V gene's germline CDR1 is KGHSH and CDR2 LQKENI.

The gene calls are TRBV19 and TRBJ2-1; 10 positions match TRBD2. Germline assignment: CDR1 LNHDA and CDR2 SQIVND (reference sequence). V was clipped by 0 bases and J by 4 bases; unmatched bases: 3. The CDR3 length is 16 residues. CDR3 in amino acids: CASSIEGLATYNEQFF. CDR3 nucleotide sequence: TGTGCCAGTAGTATAGAGGGACTAGCGACTTACAATGAGCAGTTCTTC.

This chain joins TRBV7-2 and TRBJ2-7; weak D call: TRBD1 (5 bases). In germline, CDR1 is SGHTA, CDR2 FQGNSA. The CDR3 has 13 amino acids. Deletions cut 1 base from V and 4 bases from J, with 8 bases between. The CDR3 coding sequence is TGTGCCAGCAGCTTAGTCGACAGTTACGAGCAGTACTTC. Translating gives CASSLVDSYEQYF.

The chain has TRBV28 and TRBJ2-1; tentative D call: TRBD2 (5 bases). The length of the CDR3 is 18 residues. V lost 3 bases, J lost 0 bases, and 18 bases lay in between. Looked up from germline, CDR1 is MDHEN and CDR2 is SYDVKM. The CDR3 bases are TGTGCCAGCAGTTTGGGCGTCCTAGCTTACGACTCCTACAATGAGCAGTTCTTC. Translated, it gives CASSLGVLAYDSYNEQFF.

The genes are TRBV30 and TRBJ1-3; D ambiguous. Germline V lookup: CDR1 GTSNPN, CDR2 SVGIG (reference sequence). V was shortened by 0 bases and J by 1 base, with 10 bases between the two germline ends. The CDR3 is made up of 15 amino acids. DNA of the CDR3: TGTGCCTGGAGTGTACTCAGGCGGTCTGGAAACACCATATATTTT. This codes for CAWSVLRRSGNTIYF.

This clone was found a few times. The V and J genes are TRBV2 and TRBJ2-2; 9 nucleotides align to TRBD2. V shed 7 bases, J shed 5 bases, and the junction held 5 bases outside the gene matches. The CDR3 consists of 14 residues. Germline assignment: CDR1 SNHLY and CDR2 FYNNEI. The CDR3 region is CASIAGVRTGELFF. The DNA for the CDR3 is TGTGCCAGCATAGCGGGAGTACGGACCGGGGAGCTGTTTTTT. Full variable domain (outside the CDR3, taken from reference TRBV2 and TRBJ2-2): EPEVTQTPSHQVTQMGQEVILRCVPISNHLYFYWYRQILGQKVEFLVSFYNNEISEKSEIFDDQFSVERPDGSNFTLKIRSTKLEDSAMYFCASIAGVRTGELFFGEGSRLTVL.

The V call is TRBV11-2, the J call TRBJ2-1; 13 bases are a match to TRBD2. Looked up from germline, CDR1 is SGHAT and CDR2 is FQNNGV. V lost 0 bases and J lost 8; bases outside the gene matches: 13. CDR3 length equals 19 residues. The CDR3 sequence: CASSLDGRPGLAGVYEQFF. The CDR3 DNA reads TGTGCCAGCAGCTTAGACGGTCGGCCAGGACTAGCGGGAGTTTATGAGCAGTTCTTC.

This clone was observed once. The CDR3: CASSFSHSSYNEQFF. Here the CDR3 DNA reads TGCGCCAGCAGCTTTAGCCATAGCTCCTACAATGAGCAGTTCTTC. The gene calls are TRBV5-1 and TRBJ2-1, with D unclear. Germline loops: CDR1 SGHRS, CDR2 YFSETQ. The CDR3 is 15 residues long. V lost 2 bases to trimming and J lost 0 bases, with 9 bases between them.

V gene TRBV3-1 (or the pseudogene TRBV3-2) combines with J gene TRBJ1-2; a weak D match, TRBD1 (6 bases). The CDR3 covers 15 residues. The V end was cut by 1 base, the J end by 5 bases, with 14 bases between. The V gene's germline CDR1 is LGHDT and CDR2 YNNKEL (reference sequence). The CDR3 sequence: CASSQAGDLWYGYTF. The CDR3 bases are TGTGCCAGCAGCCAAGCAGGGGACCTCTGGTATGGCTACACCTTC.

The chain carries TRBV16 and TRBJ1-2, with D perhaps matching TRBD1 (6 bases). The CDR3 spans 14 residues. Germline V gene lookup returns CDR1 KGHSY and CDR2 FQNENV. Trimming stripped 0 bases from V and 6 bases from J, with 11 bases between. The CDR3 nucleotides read TGTGCCAGCAGCCAATCCGGACAGACCAATGGCTACACCTTC. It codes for CASSQSGQTNGYTF.

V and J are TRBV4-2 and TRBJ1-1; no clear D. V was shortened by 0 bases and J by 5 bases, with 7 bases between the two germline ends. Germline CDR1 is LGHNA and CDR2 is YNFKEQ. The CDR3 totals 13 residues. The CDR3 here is CASSQDGGTEAFF. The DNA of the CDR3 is TGTGCCAGCAGCCAAGACGGTGGTACTGAAGCTTTCTTT.

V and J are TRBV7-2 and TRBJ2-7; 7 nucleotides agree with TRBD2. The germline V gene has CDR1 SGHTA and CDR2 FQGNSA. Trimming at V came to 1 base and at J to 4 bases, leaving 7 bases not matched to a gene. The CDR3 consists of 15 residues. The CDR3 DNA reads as TGTGCCAGCAGCTTAGTTGCTAGCGGTGGGTACGAGCAGTACTTC. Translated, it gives CASSLVASGGYEQYF. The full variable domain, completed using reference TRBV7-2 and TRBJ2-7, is GAGVSQSPSNKVTEKGKDVELRCDPISGHTALYWYRQSLGQGLEFLIYFQGNSAPDKSGLPSDRFSAERTGGSVSTLTIQRTQQEDSAVYLCASSLVASGGYEQYFGPGTRLTVT.

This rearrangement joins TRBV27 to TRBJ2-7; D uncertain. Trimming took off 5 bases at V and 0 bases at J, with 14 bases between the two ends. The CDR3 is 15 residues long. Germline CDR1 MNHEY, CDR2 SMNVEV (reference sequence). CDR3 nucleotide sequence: TGTGCCAGCAGTAGCTGGGTCGACGGCTCCTACGAGCAGTACTTC. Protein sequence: CASSSWVDGSYEQYF.

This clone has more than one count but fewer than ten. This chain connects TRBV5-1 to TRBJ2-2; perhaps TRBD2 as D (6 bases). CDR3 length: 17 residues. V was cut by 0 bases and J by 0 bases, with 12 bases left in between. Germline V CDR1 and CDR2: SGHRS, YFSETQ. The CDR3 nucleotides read TGCGCCAGCAGCTTGGGGCCGGGACTGACGAACACCGGGGAGCTGTTTTTT. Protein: CASSLGPGLTNTGELFF.

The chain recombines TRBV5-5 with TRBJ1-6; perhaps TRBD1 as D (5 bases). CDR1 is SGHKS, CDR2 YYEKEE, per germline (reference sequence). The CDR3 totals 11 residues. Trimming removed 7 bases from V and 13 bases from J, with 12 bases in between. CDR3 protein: CASGTTPPLHF. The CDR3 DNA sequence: TGTGCCAGCGGGACCACCCCCCCCCTCCACTTT.

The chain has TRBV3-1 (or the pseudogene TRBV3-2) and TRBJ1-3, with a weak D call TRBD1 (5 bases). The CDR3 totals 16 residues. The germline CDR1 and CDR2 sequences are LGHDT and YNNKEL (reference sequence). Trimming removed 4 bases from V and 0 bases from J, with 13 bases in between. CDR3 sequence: CASSRDSLASGNTIYF. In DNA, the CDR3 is TGTGCCAGCAGCCGGGACTCCCTAGCCTCTGGAAACACCATATATTTT.

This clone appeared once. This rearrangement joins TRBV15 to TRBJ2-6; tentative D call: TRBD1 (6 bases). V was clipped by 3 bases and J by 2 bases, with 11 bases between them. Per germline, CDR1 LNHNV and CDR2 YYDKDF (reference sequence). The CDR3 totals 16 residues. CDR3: CATSSWGLTGANVLTF. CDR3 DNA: TGTGCCACCAGCAGCTGGGGGCTAACTGGGGCCAACGTCCTGACTTTC.

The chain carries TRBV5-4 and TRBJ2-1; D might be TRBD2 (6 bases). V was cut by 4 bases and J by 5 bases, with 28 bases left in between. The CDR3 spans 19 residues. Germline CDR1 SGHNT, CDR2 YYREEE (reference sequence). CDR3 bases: TGTGCCAGCAGCGAACCGGGACTCTACCCGGAGGGGCGGGACAATGAGCAGTTCTTC. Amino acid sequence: CASSEPGLYPEGRDNEQFF.

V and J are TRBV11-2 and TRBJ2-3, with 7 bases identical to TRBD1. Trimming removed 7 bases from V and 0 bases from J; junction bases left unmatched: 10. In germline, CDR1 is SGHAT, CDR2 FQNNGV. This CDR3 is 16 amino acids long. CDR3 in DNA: TGTGCCAGCACCTCGTCGGGACAGATAAGCACAGATACGCAGTATTTT. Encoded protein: CASTSSGQISTDTQYF.

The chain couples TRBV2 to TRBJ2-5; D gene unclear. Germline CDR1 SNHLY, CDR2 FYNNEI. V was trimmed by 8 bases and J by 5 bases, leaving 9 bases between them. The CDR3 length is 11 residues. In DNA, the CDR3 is TGTGCCAGCGTTGTGGGGGAGACCCAGTACTTC. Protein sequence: CASVVGETQYF.

CDR3 protein: CASSKKGVAGTEEQFF. The CDR3 DNA reads TGTGCCAGCAGCAAAAAAGGGGTAGCGGGAACGGAGGAGCAGTTCTTC. The V call is TRBV21-1, the J call TRBJ2-1; the table's D gene call, TRBD2, was not cross checked with the DNA. TRBV21-1 represents a pseudogene. The CDR3 has 16 residues.

The CDR3 sequence: CASSLNQGGYGYTF. The CDR3, as DNA: TGTGCCAGCAGCTTAAACCAGGGTGGCTATGGCTACACCTTC. The chain recombines TRBV7-2 with TRBJ1-2; possible D gene TRBD1, 5 bases. The germline gives CDR1 SGHTA, CDR2 FQGNSA. With 2 bases removed from V and 4 bases from J, the gap between germline ends came to 11 bases. The CDR3 spans 14 residues.